This is a list of T cell receptor beta chains from one sample in a study of OX40 agonist ivuxolimab in advanced cancers. The repertoire was sequenced with immunoSEQ multiplex PCR; TCRdb's copy has only in-frame clones and lacks some. This table holds 43,000 or so clones, 70% to 90% found once. Sample: CD4+ or CD8+ T cells sorted from blood, taken in a trial of the OX40 agonist ivuxolimab. All receptors come from an adult with an advanced solid tumor such as melanoma, head and neck, liver or kidney cancer. Both conserved end residues are part of each CDR3.

>TRBJ1-2|TRBV15
CATSRVNTDYGYTF
>TRBJ2-7|TRBV27
CASSLETGVEQYF
>TRBJ1-5|TRBV13
CASSFDRGGGPQHF
>TRBJ2-3|TRBV7-3
CASSSGSGGLTDTQYF
>TRBJ2-7|TRBV5-1
CASSFRLAGVSYEQYF
>TRBJ2-5|TRBV5-1
CASSLTGSQQETQYF
>TRBJ2-7|TRBV7-9
CASSREGGYEQYF
>TRBJ2-5|TRBV19
CASSIHMNQETQYF
>TRBJ1-2|TRBV6-5
CASSPSGGGGYGYTF
>TRBJ1-1|TRBV7-9
CASSTGQVLEAFF
>TRBJ2-7|TRBV7-2
CASSPETASYEQYF